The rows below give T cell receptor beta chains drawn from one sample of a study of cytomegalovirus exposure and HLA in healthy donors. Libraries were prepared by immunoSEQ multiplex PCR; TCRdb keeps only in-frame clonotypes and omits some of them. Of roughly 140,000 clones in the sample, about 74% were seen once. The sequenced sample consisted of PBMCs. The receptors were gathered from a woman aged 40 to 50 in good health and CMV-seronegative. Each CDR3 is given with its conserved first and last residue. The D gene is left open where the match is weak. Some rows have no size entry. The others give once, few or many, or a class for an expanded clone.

CDR3nt: TGTGCCAGCAGCGTAGTTTCAGGGGGGCACGAGCAGTACTTC
CDR3aa: CASSVVSGGHEQYF
d_gene: NA
v_gene: TRBV9
j_gene: TRBJ2-7
abundance: once

CDR3nt: TGTGCCAGTAGTGTCCGGGAGATAAACAATCAGCCCCAGCATTTT
CDR3aa: CASSVREINNQPQHF
d_gene: NA
v_gene: TRBV19
j_gene: TRBJ1-5
abundance: NA

CDR3nt: TGTGCCAGCAGTGAACAGGGGAACATCGGCTTGCCCCAGCATTTT
CDR3aa: CASSEQGNIGLPQHF
d_gene: NA
v_gene: TRBV6-1
j_gene: TRBJ1-5
abundance: NA

CDR3nt: TGTGCCAGCACCCTGAGCGTGGCAGCGAATGAAAAACTGTTTTTT
CDR3aa: CASTLSVAANEKLFF
d_gene: NA
v_gene: TRBV6-1
j_gene: TRBJ1-4
abundance: NA

CDR3nt: TGTGCCAGCAGGGGACAGGGAGGAAATTCACCCCTCCACTTT
CDR3aa: CASRGQGGNSPLHF
d_gene: TRBD1
v_gene: TRBV2
j_gene: TRBJ1-6
abundance: NA

CDR3nt: TGCGCCAGCAGCCAAGATCCGGACATGAGCAATCAGCCCCAGCATTTT
CDR3aa: CASSQDPDMSNQPQHF
d_gene: NA
v_gene: TRBV4-1
j_gene: TRBJ1-5
abundance: few

CDR3nt: TGCGCCAGCAGCTATCAGGGTGGGGTTAACACTGAAGCTTTCTTT
CDR3aa: CASSYQGGVNTEAFF
d_gene: NA
v_gene: TRBV5-1
j_gene: TRBJ1-1
abundance: few

CDR3nt: TGTGCCAGCAGCTTAGTGGGGACAGGCCAAACCAATCAGCCCCAGCATTTT
CDR3aa: CASSLVGTGQTNQPQHF
d_gene: TRBD1
v_gene: TRBV7-9
j_gene: TRBJ1-5
abundance: NA

CDR3nt: TGTGCCAGCAGCTTAGTCGGGACAGGGGGCGAGGAGCAGTACTTC
CDR3aa: CASSLVGTGGEEQYF
d_gene: TRBD1
v_gene: TRBV7-8
j_gene: TRBJ2-7
abundance: once

CDR3nt: TGTGCCAGCAGCTTAGTAGAGACTGAAGCTTTCTTT
CDR3aa: CASSLVETEAFF
d_gene: NA
v_gene: TRBV11-2
j_gene: TRBJ1-1
abundance: many

CDR3nt: TGTGCCAGCAGTTTGTTCGGGACTAGCCTCCAGACCCAGTACTTC
CDR3aa: CASSLFGTSLQTQYF
d_gene: TRBD2
v_gene: TRBV27
j_gene: TRBJ2-5
abundance: NA

CDR3nt: TGTGCCAGCAGTGTTTTAAATGAAAAACTGTTTTTT
CDR3aa: CASSVLNEKLFF
d_gene: NA
v_gene: TRBV2
j_gene: TRBJ1-4
abundance: NA

CDR3nt: TGTGCCAGCGGACGACAGGGGCCGAACACTGAAGCTTTCTTT
CDR3aa: CASGRQGPNTEAFF
d_gene: TRBD1
v_gene: TRBV6-1
j_gene: TRBJ1-1
abundance: NA

CDR3nt: TGCGCCAGCAGTGATCCAGCGGGGGACACAGATACGCAGTATTTT
CDR3aa: CASSDPAGDTDTQYF
d_gene: TRBD2
v_gene: TRBV10-1
j_gene: TRBJ2-3
abundance: NA

CDR3nt: TGCAGCGTTGAAGGGGACAGGGATTATGGCTACACCTTC
CDR3aa: CSVEGDRDYGYTF
d_gene: TRBD1
v_gene: TRBV29-1
j_gene: TRBJ1-2
abundance: once

CDR3nt: TGTGCCAGCTCGCCCTTGGGACTCACCTTCCCAGATACGCAGTATTTT
CDR3aa: CASSPLGLTFPDTQYF
d_gene: NA
v_gene: TRBV18
j_gene: TRBJ2-3
abundance: once

CDR3nt: TGTGCCAGCTCACCACGGACAGGGGGCGCTTACGAGCAGTACTTC
CDR3aa: CASSPRTGGAYEQYF
d_gene: TRBD1
v_gene: TRBV18
j_gene: TRBJ2-7
abundance: NA

CDR3nt: TGTGCCAGCAGTGAAGTGGGACAAGGCCTATATGGCTACACCTTC
CDR3aa: CASSEVGQGLYGYTF
d_gene: NA
v_gene: TRBV2
j_gene: TRBJ1-2
abundance: NA

CDR3nt: TGTGCCAGCAGCTTATCACAGGGGGCATGGGAGCAGTACTTC
CDR3aa: CASSLSQGAWEQYF
d_gene: TRBD1
v_gene: TRBV11-2
j_gene: TRBJ2-7
abundance: NA

CDR3nt: TGTGCCAGCAGTGGGGGGGCCTACGAGCAGTACTTC
CDR3aa: CASSGGAYEQYF
d_gene: NA
v_gene: TRBV2
j_gene: TRBJ2-7
abundance: NA

CDR3nt: TGTGCCTGGAGTGTAAGGGCAGGGACTGAAGCTTTCTTT
CDR3aa: CAWSVRAGTEAFF
d_gene: NA
v_gene: TRBV30
j_gene: TRBJ1-1
abundance: NA

CDR3nt: TGTGCCAGTAGTATGGTCCCAGGGAACACTGAAGCTTTCTTT
CDR3aa: CASSMVPGNTEAFF
d_gene: NA
v_gene: TRBV19
j_gene: TRBJ1-1
abundance: few

CDR3nt: TGTGCCAGCAGCCCCAACTCGGGGAGGGGCGAGCAGTACTTC
CDR3aa: CASSPNSGRGEQYF
d_gene: TRBD2
v_gene: TRBV27
j_gene: TRBJ2-7
abundance: NA